This T cell receptor beta chain is from a study of T cell repertoires in cytomegalovirus infection. This clonotype was counted ten times or more. Its cognate antigen is unknown. The CDR3 runs 13 residues. Germline V CDR1 and CDR2: SGHAT, FQNNGV. Trimming cost V 1 base and J 6 bases, with 10 bases left between them. TCRdb reprocessed the reads via MiXCR and lists one record per CDR3 protein. The data show 200,000 to 250,000 distinct CDR3 sequences, with over 20% seen just once and roughly 20% held by the top ten. Findings of the study overall: The cumulative frequency of public TCR beta families distinguished individuals who carried CMV together with the relevant HLA.

Sequencing input: CD8+ T cells from PBMCs. This sequence originates from a human donor in good health (CMV status not recorded). Some clones in this sample may be carry-over from other donors' samples. The rearrangement uses TRBV11-2 and TRBJ2-7; D call uncertain. The CDR3: CASSLGSFSEQYF. For the CDR3, the DNA is TGTGCCAGCAGCTTAGGTTCGTTTTCCGAGCAGTACTTC.